The next 20 T cell receptor beta chains were all read from a single sample in a study of blood T cell repertoires in COVID-19. TCRdb's copy holds only in-frame clones and misses some; the assay was immunoSEQ multiplex PCR. The data show about 260,000 clones, around four fifths seen once. The sequenced sample was PBMCs or T cells enriched from blood (not recorded which). Source of these receptors: a man younger than 40 with acute COVID-19.

V usage is TRBV6-5 and J usage is TRBJ1-4, with D possibly being TRBD1 (6 bases). Trimming removed 0 bases at V and 8 bases at J, with 13 bases between. The germline CDR1 and CDR2 sequences are MNHEY and SVGAGI. The CDR3 has 15 amino acids. The CDR3 loop reads CASSYSGAQEEKLFF. CDR3 in DNA: TGTGCCAGCAGTTACTCGGGGGCTCAAGAGGAAAAACTGTTTTTT.

This clone was seen only a few times. The chain links TRBV24-1 to TRBJ2-2, with TRBD1 as a possible D gene (6 bases). Germline V lookup: CDR1 KGHDR, CDR2 SFDVKD. This CDR3 contains 15 residues. The V gene lost 4 bases and the J gene lost 2 bases, with 10 bases spanning the gap. The CDR3 loop reads CATSEAGVNTGELFF. In DNA, the CDR3 is TGTGCCACCAGTGAGGCAGGGGTAAACACCGGGGAGCTGTTTTTT.

The chain employs TRBV3-1 (or the pseudogene TRBV3-2) and TRBJ1-2; D unresolved. This CDR3 comprises 16 residues. Germline assignment: CDR1 LGHDT and CDR2 YNNKEL (reference sequence). The V gene lost 4 bases and the J gene lost 5 bases, with 20 bases spanning the gap. The CDR3 loop is CASSPRRGNNIYGYTF. The CDR3 DNA is TGTGCCAGCAGCCCCCGTCGGGGAAACAATATTTATGGCTACACCTTC.

The rearrangement links TRBV19 to TRBJ1-1; D is perhaps TRBD1 (5 bases). The V gene lost 7 bases and the J gene lost 4 bases, with 13 bases spanning the gap. The CDR3 is made up of 13 amino acids. CDR1 is LNHDA and CDR2 is SQIVND in the germline V gene (reference sequence). The CDR3 nucleotides are TGTGCCAGTACACCGCAGGGAAGCACTGAAGCTTTCTTT. Translating it yields CASTPQGSTEAFF.

The chain uses TRBV19 and TRBJ2-7; 7 positions agree with TRBD1. The germline gives CDR1 LNHDA, CDR2 SQIVND (reference sequence). CDR3 length: 14 residues. With 7 bases clipped from V and 6 bases from J, the junction kept 12 bases outside the gene matches. CDR3 protein: CASNPNRGSREQYV. Here the CDR3 DNA reads TGTGCCAGTAACCCAAACAGGGGCTCTCGCGAGCAGTACGTC.

This rearrangement joins TRBV6-5 to TRBJ1-2; D gene uncertain. The germline CDR1 and CDR2 sequences are MNHEY and SVGAGI. V lost 4 bases and J 8 bases, leaving 11 bases between the germline ends. The CDR3 is 12 amino acids. In DNA form, the CDR3 reads TGTGCCAGCAGTTTAACTAATGGGGGCTACACCTTC. This sequence encodes CASSLTNGGYTF.

This clone was counted a single time. The chain is built from TRBV24-1 and TRBJ1-3; no definite D call. The length of the CDR3 is 15 residues. Trimming took 3 bases from V and 0 from J, leaving 8 bases between them. Germline values: CDR1 KGHDR, CDR2 SFDVKD. In DNA, the CDR3 is TGTGCCACCAGTGATGCAGCGGGCTCTGGAAACACCATATATTTT. It translates to CATSDAAGSGNTIYF.

The chain uses TRBV29-1 and TRBJ1-1; D gene ambiguous. Germline V CDR1 and CDR2: SQVTM, ANQGSEA. This CDR3 contains 13 residues. V lost 0 bases and J 0 bases, leaving 5 bases between the germline ends. CDR3 sequence: CSVEESVNTEAFF. The CDR3 DNA follows: TGCAGCGTTGAAGAATCGGTGAACACTGAAGCTTTCTTT.

The V call is TRBV4-1, the J call TRBJ1-4; 10 bases map to TRBD1. Germline V gene lookup returns CDR1 MGHRA and CDR2 YSYEKL. The V and J ends lost 4 bases and 8 bases, in that order; junction bases with no gene match: 7. This CDR3 is 15 amino acids long. CDR3 bases: TGCGCCAGCAGCCTAGGAGGACAGGGGGTCGAAAAACTGTTTTTT. Translation gives CASSLGGQGVEKLFF.

This clone appeared a few times. The rearrangement uses TRBV19 and TRBJ1-1; no definite D call. The CDR3 has 15 amino acids. V lost 6 bases, J lost 3 bases, and 17 bases lay in between. CDR1 and CDR2 (germline): LNHDA, SQIVND (reference sequence). The CDR3 loop is CASSREANSYTEAFF. In nucleotides, the CDR3 is TGTGCCAGTAGCCGGGAAGCCAACAGTTACACTGAAGCTTTCTTT.

The chain employs TRBV19 and TRBJ2-3; TRBD2 might be the D (5 bases). Trimming stripped 5 bases from V and 4 bases from J, with 10 bases between. CDR3 size: 13 residues. Germline V CDR1 and CDR2: LNHDA, SQIVND (reference sequence). CDR3 sequence (DNA): TGTGCCAGTAGTCCGTGGGAGTCAGATACGCAGTATTTT. It yields the protein CASSPWESDTQYF.

This chain links TRBV5-4 with TRBJ2-4, with TRBD2 identical over 8 bases. The V and J ends lost 2 bases and 8 bases, in that order; junction bases with no gene match: 6. CDR1 is SGHNT and CDR2 is YYREEE in the germline V gene (reference sequence). The CDR3 runs to 14 residues. CDR3 sequence (DNA): TGTGCCAGCAGCTTCGGGGGGGCCCAAGACATTCAGTACTTC. Protein sequence: CASSFGGAQDIQYF. Looking up the rest from reference TRBV5-4 and TRBJ2-4 gives the full variable domain: ETGVTQSPTHLIKTRGQQVTLRCSSQSGHNTVSWYQQALGQGPQFIFQYYREEENGRGNFPPRFSGLQFPNYSSELNVNALELDDSALYLCASSFGGAQDIQYFGAGTRLSVL.

This rearrangement joins TRBV7-9 to TRBJ1-1; 7 bases are a match to TRBD1. The germline CDR1 and CDR2 sequences are SEHNR and FQNEAQ (reference sequence). V was pared by 5 bases and J by 3 bases, with 6 bases of the junction left unmatched. The CDR3 is 14 residues long. This CDR3 is CASSEYRGDTEAFF. The CDR3 region has the DNA TGTGCCAGCAGCGAATACAGGGGAGACACTGAAGCTTTCTTT. Together with reference TRBV7-9 and TRBJ1-1, the CDR3 gives the full variable domain: DTGVSQNPRHKITKRGQNVTFRCDPISEHNRLYWYRQTLGQGPEFLTYFQNEAQLEKSRLLSDRFSAERPKGSFSTLEIQRTEQGDSAMYLCASSEYRGDTEAFFGQGTRLTVV.

This clone was picked up a small number of times. The rearrangement links TRBV7-8 to TRBJ1-1, with 8 bases matching TRBD1. CDR1 and CDR2 from the germline V gene are SGHVS and FQNEAQ. The ends lost 5 bases at V and 8 bases at J; junction bases unmatched: 16. The CDR3 spans 16 residues. CDR3: CASSHPLQGANWEAFF. For the CDR3, the DNA is TGTGCCAGCAGCCATCCTCTCCAGGGGGCGAACTGGGAAGCTTTCTTT.

The chain has TRBV2 and TRBJ1-5; D uncertain. Per the germline V gene, CDR1 is SNHLY and CDR2 is FYNNEI. The CDR3 totals 16 residues. V was cut by 2 bases and J by 3 bases, with 14 bases left in between. The CDR3 protein is CASSESPGGLNQPQHF. As DNA, the CDR3 is TGTGCCAGCAGTGAATCCCCGGGTGGCCTCAATCAGCCCCAGCATTTT.

In this sample, this clone turned up a few times. The chain carries TRBV7-9 and TRBJ1-4; TRBD1 matches 11 bases. Trimming took 5 bases from V and 6 from J; bases not matched to a gene: 5. Germline CDR1 SEHNR, CDR2 FQNEAQ (reference sequence). This CDR3 contains 15 residues. The CDR3 bases are TGTGCCAGCAGCGCAGGGGACAGGGGGTATGAAAAACTGTTTTTT. Translating it yields CASSAGDRGYEKLFF.

The chain recombines TRBV7-2 with TRBJ2-5; D may be TRBD2 (7 bases). Germline V gene data show CDR1 as SGHTA and CDR2 as FQGNSA. V lost 0 bases to trimming and J lost 1 base, with 12 bases between them. This CDR3 contains 16 residues. DNA for the CDR3: TGTGCCAGCAGCTTAGCGGCCGCGGGGGCCCAAGAGACCCAGTACTTC. Its protein is CASSLAAAGAQETQYF. Using reference TRBV7-2 and TRBJ2-5 for the parts outside the CDR3, the full variable domain is GAGVSQSPSNKVTEKGKDVELRCDPISGHTALYWYRQSLGQGLEFLIYFQGNSAPDKSGLPSDRFSAERTGGSVSTLTIQRTQQEDSAVYLCASSLAAAGAQETQYFGPGTRLLVL.

The chain couples TRBV24-1 to TRBJ2-2; D may be TRBD2 (6 bases). The CDR3 is 14 residues long. CDR1 KGHDR and CDR2 SFDVKD come from the germline V gene. The V end lost 9 bases, the J end lost 2 bases, and 12 bases lay between the germline ends. The CDR3 is CATGGVYNTGELFF. CDR3 DNA: TGTGCCACCGGCGGGGTTTACAACACCGGGGAGCTGTTTTTT.

V usage is TRBV6-4 and J usage is TRBJ2-3, with 10 bases that match TRBD2. There are 16 residues in the CDR3. CDR1 and CDR2 from the germline V gene are MRHNA and SNTAGT. V trimming: 2 bases; J trimming: 8 bases; junction bases outside the gene matches: 10. CDR3 nucleotide sequence: TGTGCCAGCAGTGACGAGGCTAGCGGGGGACGGGGTACGCAGTATTTT. Its protein is CASSDEASGGRGTQYF.

The V and J genes are TRBV3-1 (or the pseudogene TRBV3-2) and TRBJ1-1; D is unresolved. This CDR3 region has 13 residues. The germline V and J ends were trimmed by 1 base and 7 bases, with 10 bases remaining between them. Germline V gene sequence: CDR1 LGHDT, CDR2 YNNKEL (reference sequence). This chain's CDR3 is CASSQGWRVEAFF. The CDR3 coding sequence is TGTGCCAGCAGCCAAGGGTGGAGGGTTGAAGCTTTCTTT.